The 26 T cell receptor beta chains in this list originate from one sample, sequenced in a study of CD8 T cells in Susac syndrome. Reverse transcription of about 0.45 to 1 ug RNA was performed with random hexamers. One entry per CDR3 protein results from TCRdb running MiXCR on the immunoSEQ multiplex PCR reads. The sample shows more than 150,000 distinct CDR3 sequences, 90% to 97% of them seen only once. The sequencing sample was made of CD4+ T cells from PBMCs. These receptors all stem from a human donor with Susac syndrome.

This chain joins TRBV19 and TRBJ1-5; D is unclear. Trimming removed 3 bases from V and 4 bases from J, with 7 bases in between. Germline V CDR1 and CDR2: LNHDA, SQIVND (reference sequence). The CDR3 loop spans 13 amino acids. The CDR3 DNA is TGTGCCAGTAGTATCCGGGAGAATCAGCCCCAGCATTTT. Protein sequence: CASSIRENQPQHF.

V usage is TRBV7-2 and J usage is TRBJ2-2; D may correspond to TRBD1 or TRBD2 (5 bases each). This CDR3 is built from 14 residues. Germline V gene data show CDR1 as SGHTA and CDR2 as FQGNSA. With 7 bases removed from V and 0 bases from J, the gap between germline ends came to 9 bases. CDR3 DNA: TGTGCCAGCACCCAGGGAGCGAACACCGGGGAGCTGTTTTTT. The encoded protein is CASTQGANTGELFF. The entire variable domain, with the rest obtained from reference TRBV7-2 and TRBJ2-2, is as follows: GAGVSQSPSNKVTEKGKDVELRCDPISGHTALYWYRQSLGQGLEFLIYFQGNSAPDKSGLPSDRFSAERTGGSVSTLTIQRTQQEDSAVYLCASTQGANTGELFFGEGSRLTVL.

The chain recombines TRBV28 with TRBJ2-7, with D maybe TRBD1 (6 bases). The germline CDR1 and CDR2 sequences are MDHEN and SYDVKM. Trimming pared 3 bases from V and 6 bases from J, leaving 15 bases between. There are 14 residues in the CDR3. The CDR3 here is CASSFRHTGPEQYF. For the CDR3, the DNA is TGTGCCAGCAGTTTTCGGCATACAGGGCCCGAGCAGTACTTC.

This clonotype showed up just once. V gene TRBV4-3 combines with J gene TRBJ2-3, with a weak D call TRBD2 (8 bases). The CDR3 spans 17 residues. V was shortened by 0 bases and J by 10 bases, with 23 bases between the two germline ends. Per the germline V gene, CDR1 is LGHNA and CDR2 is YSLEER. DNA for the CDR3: TGCGCCAGCAGCCAAGATCAAGGGGGCGGGGGGCACCCCCCGCAGTATTTT. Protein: CASSQDQGGGGHPPQYF.

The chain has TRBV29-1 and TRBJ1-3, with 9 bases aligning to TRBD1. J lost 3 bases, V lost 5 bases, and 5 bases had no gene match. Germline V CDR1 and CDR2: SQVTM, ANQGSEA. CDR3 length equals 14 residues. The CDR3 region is CSVQQGAGGNTIYF. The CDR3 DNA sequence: TGCAGCGTTCAACAGGGGGCAGGTGGAAACACCATATATTTT.

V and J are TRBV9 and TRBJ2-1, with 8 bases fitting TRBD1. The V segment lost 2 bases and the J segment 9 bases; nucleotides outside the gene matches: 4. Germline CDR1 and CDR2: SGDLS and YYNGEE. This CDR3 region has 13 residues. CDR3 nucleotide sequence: TGTGCCAGCAGCGTCACAGGGGGGAGTGAGCAGTTCTTC. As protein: CASSVTGGSEQFF.

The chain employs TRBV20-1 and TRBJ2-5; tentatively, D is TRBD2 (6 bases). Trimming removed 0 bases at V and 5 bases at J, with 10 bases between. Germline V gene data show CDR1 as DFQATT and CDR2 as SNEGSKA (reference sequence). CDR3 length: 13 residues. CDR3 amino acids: CSARDHRGETQYF. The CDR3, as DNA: TGCAGTGCTAGAGACCACCGGGGGGAGACCCAGTACTTC.

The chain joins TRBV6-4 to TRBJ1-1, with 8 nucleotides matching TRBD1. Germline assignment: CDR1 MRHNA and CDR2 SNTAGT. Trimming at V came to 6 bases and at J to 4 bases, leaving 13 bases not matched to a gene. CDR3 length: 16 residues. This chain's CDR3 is CASSAFGQGAATEAFF. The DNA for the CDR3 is TGTGCCAGCAGCGCTTTTGGGCAGGGGGCCGCCACTGAAGCTTTCTTT.

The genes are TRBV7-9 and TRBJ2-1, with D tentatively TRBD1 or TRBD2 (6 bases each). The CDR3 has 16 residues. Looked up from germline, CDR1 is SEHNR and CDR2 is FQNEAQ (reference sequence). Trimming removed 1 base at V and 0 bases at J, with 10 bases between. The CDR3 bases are TGTGCCAGCAGCTTAGAGTGGGGGGCCTCCTACAATGAGCAGTTCTTC. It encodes CASSLEWGASYNEQFF. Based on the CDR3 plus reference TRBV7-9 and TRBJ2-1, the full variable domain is DTGVSQNPRHKITKRGQNVTFRCDPISEHNRLYWYRQTLGQGPEFLTYFQNEAQLEKSRLLSDRFSAERPKGSFSTLEIQRTEQGDSAMYLCASSLEWGASYNEQFFGPGTRLTVL.

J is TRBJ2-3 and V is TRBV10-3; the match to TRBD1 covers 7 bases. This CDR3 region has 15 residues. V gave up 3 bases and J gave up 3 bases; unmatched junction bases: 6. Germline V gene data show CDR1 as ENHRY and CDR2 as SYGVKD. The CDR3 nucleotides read TGTGCCATCAGTGATCCGGGACAGCTAACAGATACGCAGTATTTT. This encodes CAISDPGQLTDTQYF.

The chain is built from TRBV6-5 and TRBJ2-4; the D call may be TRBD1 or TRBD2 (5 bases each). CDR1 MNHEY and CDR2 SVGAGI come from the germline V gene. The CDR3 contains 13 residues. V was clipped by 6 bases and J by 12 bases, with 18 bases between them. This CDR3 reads CASSPSRQSDQYF. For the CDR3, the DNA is TGTGCCAGCAGCCCTAGCCGACAGTCGGATCAGTACTTC.

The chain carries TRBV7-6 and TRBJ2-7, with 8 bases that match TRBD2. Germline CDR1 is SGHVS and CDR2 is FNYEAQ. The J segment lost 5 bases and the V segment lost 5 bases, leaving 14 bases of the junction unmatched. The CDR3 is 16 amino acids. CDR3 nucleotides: TGTGCCAGCAGCCTACGGACTAGCCCACGGGGAGACGAGCAGTACTTC. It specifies CASSLRTSPRGDEQYF. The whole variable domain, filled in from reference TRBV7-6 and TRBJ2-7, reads GAGVSQSPRYKVTKRGQDVALRCDPISGHVSLYWYRQALGQGPEFLTYFNYEAQQDKSGLPNDRFSAERPEGSISTLTIQRTEQRDSAMYRCASSLRTSPRGDEQYFGPGTRLTVT.

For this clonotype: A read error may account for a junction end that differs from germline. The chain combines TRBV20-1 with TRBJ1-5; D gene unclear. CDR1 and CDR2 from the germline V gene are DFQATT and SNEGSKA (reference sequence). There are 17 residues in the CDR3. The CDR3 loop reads CSAGEVGMGYGNQPQHF. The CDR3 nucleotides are TGCAGTGCTGGAGAGGTGGGGATGGGGTACGGCAATCAGCCCCAGCATTTT.

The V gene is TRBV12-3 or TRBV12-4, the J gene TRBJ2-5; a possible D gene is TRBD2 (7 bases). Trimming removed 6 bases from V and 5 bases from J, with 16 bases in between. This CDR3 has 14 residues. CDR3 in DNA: TGTGCCAGCAGAAACCGGGGGGCCTGGGAGACCCAGTACTTC. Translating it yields CASRNRGAWETQYF.

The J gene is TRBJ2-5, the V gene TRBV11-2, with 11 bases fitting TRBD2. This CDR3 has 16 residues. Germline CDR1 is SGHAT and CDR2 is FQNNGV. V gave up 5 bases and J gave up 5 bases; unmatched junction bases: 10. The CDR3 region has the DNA TGTGCCAGCAGCCCAATCTCTAGCGGGGGGCGGGAGACCCAGTACTTC. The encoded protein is CASSPISSGGRETQYF. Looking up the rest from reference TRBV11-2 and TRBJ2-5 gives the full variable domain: EAGVAQSPRYKIIEKRQSVAFWCNPISGHATLYWYQQILGQGPKLLIQFQNNGVVDDSQLPKDRFSAERLKGVDSTLKIQPAKLEDSAVYLCASSPISSGGRETQYFGPGTRLLVL.

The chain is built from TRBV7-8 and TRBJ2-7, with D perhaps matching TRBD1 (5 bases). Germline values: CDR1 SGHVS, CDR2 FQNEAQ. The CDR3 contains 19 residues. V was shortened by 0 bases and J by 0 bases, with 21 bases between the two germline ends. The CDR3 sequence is CASSLAVWQGDWSSYEQYF. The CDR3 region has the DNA TGTGCCAGCAGCTTAGCGGTTTGGCAGGGTGATTGGAGCTCCTACGAGCAGTACTTC.

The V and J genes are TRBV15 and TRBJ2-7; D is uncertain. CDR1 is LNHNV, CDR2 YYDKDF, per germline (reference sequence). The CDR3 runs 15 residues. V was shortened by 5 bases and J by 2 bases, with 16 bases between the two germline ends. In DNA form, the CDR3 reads TGTGCCACCAGCGGACCCAGAGTAGGGCCCTACGAGCAGTACTTC. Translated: CATSGPRVGPYEQYF.

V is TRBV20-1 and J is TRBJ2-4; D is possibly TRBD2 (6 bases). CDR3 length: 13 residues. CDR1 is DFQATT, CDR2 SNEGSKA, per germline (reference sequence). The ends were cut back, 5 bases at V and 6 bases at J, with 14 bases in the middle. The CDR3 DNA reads TGCAGTGCTCGGTATAGCGGAGTAAACATTCAGTACTTC. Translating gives CSARYSGVNIQYF.

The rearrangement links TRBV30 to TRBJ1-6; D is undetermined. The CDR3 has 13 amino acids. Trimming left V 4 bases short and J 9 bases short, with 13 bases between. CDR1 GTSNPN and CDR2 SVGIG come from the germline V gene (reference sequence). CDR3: CAWKTALGSPLHF. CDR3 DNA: TGTGCCTGGAAGACGGCCTTAGGTTCACCCCTCCACTTT.

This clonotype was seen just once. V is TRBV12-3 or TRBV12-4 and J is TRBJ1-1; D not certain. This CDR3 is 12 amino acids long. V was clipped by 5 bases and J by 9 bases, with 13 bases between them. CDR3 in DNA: TGTGCCAGCAGTCCATCCCCCTCAAAAGCTTTCTTT. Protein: CASSPSPSKAFF.

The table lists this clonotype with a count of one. CDR3 sequence reads: CASSSASVGTQYF. Written as DNA, the CDR3 is TGTGCCAGCAGTTCAGCCTCGGTGGGGACCCAGTACTTC. The V and J genes are TRBV12-3 or TRBV12-4 and TRBJ2-5; no reliable D call. V lost 4 bases, J lost 7 bases, and 13 bases lay in between. CDR3 length equals 13 residues.

The CDR3 DNA sequence: TGTGCCAGCTCACGCCAGATGAGCCCTAGCTCCTACAATGAGCAGTTCTTC. Its protein product is CASSRQMSPSSYNEQFF. This rearrangement joins TRBV18 to TRBJ2-1; D gene uncertain. The CDR3 is made up of 17 amino acids. CDR1 KGHSH and CDR2 LQKENI come from the germline V gene. V dropped 4 bases and J dropped 0 bases, with 16 bases sitting between them.

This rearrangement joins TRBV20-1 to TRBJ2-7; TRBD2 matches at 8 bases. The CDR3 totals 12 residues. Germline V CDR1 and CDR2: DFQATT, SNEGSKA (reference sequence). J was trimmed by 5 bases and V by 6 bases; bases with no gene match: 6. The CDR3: CSAIGGAHEQYF. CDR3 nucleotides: TGCAGTGCCATCGGGGGGGCCCACGAGCAGTACTTC.

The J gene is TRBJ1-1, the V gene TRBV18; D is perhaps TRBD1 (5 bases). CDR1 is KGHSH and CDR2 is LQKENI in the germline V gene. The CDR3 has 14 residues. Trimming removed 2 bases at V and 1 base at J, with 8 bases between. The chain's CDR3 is CASSPRGANTEAFF. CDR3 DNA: TGTGCCAGCTCACCAAGAGGGGCGAACACTGAAGCTTTCTTT.

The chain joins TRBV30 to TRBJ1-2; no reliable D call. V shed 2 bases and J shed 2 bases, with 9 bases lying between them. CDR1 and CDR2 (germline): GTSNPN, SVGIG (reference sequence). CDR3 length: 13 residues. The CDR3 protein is CAWSPGGNYGYTF. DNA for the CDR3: TGTGCCTGGAGTCCGGGCGGGAACTATGGCTACACCTTC.

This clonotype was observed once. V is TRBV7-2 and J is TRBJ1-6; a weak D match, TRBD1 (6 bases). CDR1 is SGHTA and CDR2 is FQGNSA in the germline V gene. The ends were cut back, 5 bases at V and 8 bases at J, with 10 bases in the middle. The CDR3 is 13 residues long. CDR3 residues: CASSPNRDSPLHF. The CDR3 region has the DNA TGTGCCAGCAGCCCCAACAGGGATTCACCCCTCCACTTT.